The rows below give T cell receptor beta chains drawn from one sample of a study of T-cell memory formation after mild COVID-19. TCRdb used MiXCR to reprocess the 5' RACE reads, holding one entry per CDR3 protein. The sample holds some 290,000 distinct CDR3 sequences, about 17% seen once. Sequencing was done on a sample of PBMCs or a T cell subset sorted from them (not recorded which). The receptors originated from a man in his late teens or twenties who had mild COVID-19 (a few samples of this study predate the infection). Cell type and time point are not known. The conserved cysteine and the conserved F or W are not part of the CDR3 here. The listing skips clone size in some rows; elsewhere it reads once, few, many or a size class.

TRBV19	TRBJ1-1	.	ASSYETGVNTEAF
TRBV5-1	TRBJ2-1	.	ASSLPGSENEQF
TRBV7-6	TRBJ1-1	.	ASSSLPGTEAF
TRBV11-2	TRBJ2-5	few	ASSLQGLAGAETQY
TRBV29-1	TRBJ2-1	.	SVGGVDRYNEQF
TRBV20-1	TRBJ2-1	.	SAQDPGKPYNEQF
TRBV4-3	TRBJ1-2	.	ASSQDSQYAFYGYT
TRBV29-1	TRBJ1-2	many	SVTGYYGYT
TRBV2	TRBJ1-1	few	ASRPDSTEAF
TRBV11-2	TRBJ1-2	.	ASSLEPNANYGYT
TRBV14	TRBJ2-3	.	ASSHWTDTQY
TRBV5-1	TRBJ2-4	.	ASSDRWTGPNIQY
TRBV5-6	TRBJ2-3	.	ASRGAISTDTQY
TRBV5-1	TRBJ1-1	.	ASSLGLAVNTEAF
TRBV6-5	TRBJ2-3	.	ASSLSGTSTDTQY
TRBV9	TRBJ2-4	.	ASSVDWGGNIQY
TRBV29-1	TRBJ2-5	many	SVEDWGFQETQY
TRBV7-9	TRBJ1-1	.	ASSPGQKNTEAF
TRBV12-5	TRBJ1-2	.	ASGLVAGQGAVGYT
TRBV6-2/TRBV6-3	TRBJ1-1	.	ASSPSSGSPYEAF
TRBV7-2	TRBJ2-2	few	ASTPALSGTGELF
TRBV12-3/TRBV12-4	TRBJ1-2	many	ASSLQGYGYT
TRBV7-6	TRBJ2-7	many	ASSLDRTSYEQY
TRBV10-3	TRBJ1-2	.	AISVGQDYGYT
TRBV5-6	TRBJ2-5	few	ASSLAAGTQY
TRBV12-3/TRBV12-4	TRBJ2-1	few	ASRLADRRQF
TRBV6-6	TRBJ2-2	.	ASSYSVGRGPTGELF
TRBV5-5	TRBJ2-7	few	ASSFSGTNYEQY
TRBV9	TRBJ2-5	few	ASSAQGGGQETQY
TRBV7-9	TRBJ2-3	.	ASSGGDTQY
TRBV12-3/TRBV12-4	TRBJ2-1	many	ASSQTSGGVNEQF
TRBV7-6	TRBJ2-3	many	ASSLEPGLAGGSSTDTQY
TRBV12-3/TRBV12-4	TRBJ2-3	few	ASAGGGRTDTQY
TRBV12-3/TRBV12-4	TRBJ2-3	few	ASSRRDGGTDTQY
TRBV7-2	TRBJ2-7	.	ASSRGLAGYEQY
TRBV6-1	TRBJ2-7	.	AGGPDRGNYEQY
TRBV2	TRBJ2-3	.	ASMPGNRIPDTQY
TRBV6-1	TRBJ1-3	.	ASSEAQQGYTIY
TRBV4-3	TRBJ1-5	few	ASSQELRRVSNQPQH
TRBV20-1	TRBJ1-1	few	SASSTEAF
TRBV7-9	TRBJ2-3	few	ASSLLDNTDTQY
TRBV5-4	TRBJ2-3	many	ASSSRRGATDTQY
TRBV3-1	TRBJ2-7	.	ASSLGQGSDEQY
TRBV7-9	TRBJ2-1	.	ASSPPTSTMQYNEQF
TRBV11-2	TRBJ2-3	.	ASSLGRRSTDTQY
TRBV29-1	TRBJ1-1	.	SVGRERTEAF
TRBV20-1	TRBJ2-5	.	SARGLNLAGGQPETQY
TRBV5-1	TRBJ2-1	.	ASSFSYLNEQF